This is a list of T cell receptor beta chains from one sample in a study of early T cells in non-severe SARS-CoV-2 infection. TCRdb re-derived calls from the 5' RACE reads in MiXCR, one entry per CDR3 protein. The table lists some 77,000 distinct CDR3 sequences, roughly 13% of them singletons. Sequencing used whole blood. These receptors were obtained from an adult who was a healthcare worker with PCR-confirmed SARS-CoV-2 infection or an uninfected control (not recorded which). Both conserved end residues are part of each CDR3. A D gene is named only where the DNA matches it firmly.

>TRBV15|TRBJ2-3|-
CATSTGLADTQYF
>TRBV12-3/TRBV12-4|TRBJ2-1|TRBD1
CASSLGQGADEQFF
>TRBV7-9|TRBJ2-2|-
CASSYLGGQTGELFF
>TRBV7-9|TRBJ1-1|TRBD1
CASSTRTGHTEAFF
>TRBV13|TRBJ2-5|TRBD2
CASSPTGGEGETQYF
>TRBV6-2/TRBV6-3|TRBJ2-1|-
CASSYSLPGLEFPNEQFF
>TRBV7-9|TRBJ2-7|-
CASSPGYSYEQYF
>TRBV24-1|TRBJ1-2|TRBD1
CATSARDRVYGYTF
>TRBV29-1|TRBJ1-2|-
CSVEPGPIDGYTF
>TRBV7-9|TRBJ1-2|-
CATDSPTGPSLYGYTF
>TRBV6-4|TRBJ2-1|TRBD2
CASSDLAGYNEQFF
>TRBV14|TRBJ2-1|TRBD2
CASSQVIAGANEQFF
>TRBV7-2|TRBJ1-2|-
CASSLMHSSLANYGYTF
>TRBV20-1|TRBJ2-1|-
CSARDVSGDNEQFF
>TRBV20-1|TRBJ2-3|-
CSARAGVDTQYF
>TRBV20-1|TRBJ2-1|TRBD2
CSAPGLAGPHSSYNEQFF
>TRBV27|TRBJ2-5|TRBD2
CASSLWGLSTRETQYF
>TRBV12-3/TRBV12-4|TRBJ2-6|-
CASSPWTGRGSGANVLTF
>TRBV20-1|TRBJ2-1|-
CSAREKDAVGYYNEQFF
>TRBV6-1|TRBJ1-1|-
CASSEINAEAFF
>TRBV7-2|TRBJ2-1|-
CASSSAHNEQFF
>TRBV6-4|TRBJ2-3|TRBD2
CASSDRSGGTDTQYF
>TRBV12-3/TRBV12-4|TRBJ2-7|-
CASSLGGVSYEQYF
>TRBV20-1|TRBJ2-3|TRBD2
CSARQAGGSTDTQYF
>TRBV5-5|TRBJ2-7|-
CASSADGSTRQYF
>TRBV29-1|TRBJ1-1|-
CSVGQANTEAFF
>TRBV28|TRBJ2-1|TRBD2
CASRSGTRTYNEQFF
>TRBV21-1|TRBJ1-1|-
CASSNEGGADGEAFF
>TRBV6-5|TRBJ2-3|TRBD2
CASSYSASGGSTSTDTQYF
>TRBV29-1|TRBJ1-4|-
CSVAQTQHREKLFF
>TRBV6-2/TRBV6-3|TRBJ1-2|-
CASSHGGDYGYTF
>TRBV6-2/TRBV6-3|TRBJ2-7|-
CASSPRYEQYF
>TRBV20-1|TRBJ2-5|TRBD2
CSARKRGGLETQYF
>TRBV7-2|TRBJ2-1|TRBD2
CASSPSPTSGLSFEQFF